The clone carrying this T cell receptor (beta chain) has a count of ten or more. Its antigen is not identified. This entry comes from a study of regulatory T cells in long-lasting Graves disease. Whole-study findings and limits: Persistent patients had more shared public clonotypes (around 2,800) than new patients (about 970). Under persistent disease, TRBV28, TRBJ1-2 and TRBJ2-5 were used preferentially.

Specified time point: persistent/refractory GD, antithyroid drugs over 5 years with positive TRAb. Extracted PBMC RNA gave rise to the TCR library. Arm-PCR with iRepertoire HTBI primers amplified the CDR3 regions for these TCR beta libraries. TCRdb reprocessed the multiplex PCR reads via MiXCR and lists one record per CDR3 protein. The table has 450,000 or so distinct CDR3 sequences, around a fifth seen once; the top ten hold 10% to 15%. Germline V gene sequence: CDR1 MDHEN, CDR2 SYDVKM. The trim removed 8 bases at V and 4 bases at J, leaving 4 bases unmatched. The CDR3 contains 14 residues. The sequencing used peripheral blood mononuclear cells (PBMCs), collected when the disease was refractory, from a patient treated with antithyroid drugs. The source of this sequence is a female donor with Graves disease. The chain has TRBV28 and TRBJ2-5; TRBD2 aligns across 13 bases. CDR3 nucleotides: TGTGCCAGCGGTAGACTAGCGGGGGGAGAGACCCAGTACTTC. Residues: CASGRLAGGETQYF.